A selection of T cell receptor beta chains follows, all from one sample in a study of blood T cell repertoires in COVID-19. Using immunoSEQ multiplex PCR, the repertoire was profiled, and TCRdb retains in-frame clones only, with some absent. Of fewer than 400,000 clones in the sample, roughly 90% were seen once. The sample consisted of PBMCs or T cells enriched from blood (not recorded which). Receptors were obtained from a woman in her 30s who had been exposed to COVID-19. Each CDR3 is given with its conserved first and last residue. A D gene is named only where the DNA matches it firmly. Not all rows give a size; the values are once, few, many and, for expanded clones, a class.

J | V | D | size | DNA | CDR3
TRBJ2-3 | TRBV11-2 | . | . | TGTGCCAGCAGCTTAGGACCCCCGACAGCTACCCTTAGCACAGATACGCAGTATTTT | CASSLGPPTATLSTDTQYF
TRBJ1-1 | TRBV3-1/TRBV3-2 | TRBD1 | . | TGTGCCAGCACCCCGACAGGGGGAGGCACTGAAGCTTTCTTT | CASTPTGGGTEAFF
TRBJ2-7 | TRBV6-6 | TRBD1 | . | TGTGCCAGCAGTCCTCGGACAGGGGTTGGCCTAACCTACGAGCAGTACTTC | CASSPRTGVGLTYEQYF
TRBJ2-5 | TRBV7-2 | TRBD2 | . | TGTGCCAGCAGCTTAGGACTAGCGGGGGGTTGGGAGACCCAGTACTTC | CASSLGLAGGWETQYF
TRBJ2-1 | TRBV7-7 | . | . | TGTGCCAGCAGCATCGGGGTCGAGGATGAGCAGTTCTTC | CASSIGVEDEQFF
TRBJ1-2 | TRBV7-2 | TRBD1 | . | TGTGCCAGCAGCTCGGCCGGGACAGCTTCTATCGGCTACACCTTC | CASSSAGTASIGYTF
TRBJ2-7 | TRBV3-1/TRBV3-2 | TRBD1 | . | TGTGCCAGCAGCCAGTACGGCAAGACAGGGAAAAGCTACGAGCAGTACTTC | CASSQYGKTGKSYEQYF
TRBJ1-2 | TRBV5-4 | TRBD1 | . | TGTGCCAGCAGCTCCTGGGACAGGGTAGATGGCTACACCTTC | CASSSWDRVDGYTF
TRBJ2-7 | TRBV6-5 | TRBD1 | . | TGTGCCAGCAGCGGGACAGGGGGCTACGAGCAGTACTTC | CASSGTGGYEQYF
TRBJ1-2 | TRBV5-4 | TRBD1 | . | TGTGCCAGCAGCTTGCCCCCGGGACAGGGAAATGGCTACACCTTC | CASSLPPGQGNGYTF
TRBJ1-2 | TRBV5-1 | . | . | TGCGCCAGCAGCCCGACAACAGCTAACTATGGCTACACCTTC | CASSPTTANYGYTF
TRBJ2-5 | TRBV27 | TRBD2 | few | TGTGCCAGCAGCGAGCGGGGGGCGAAAGAGACCCAGTACTTC | CASSERGAKETQYF
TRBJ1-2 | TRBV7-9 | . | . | TGTGCCAGCAGCCCCCCAGAGGGCCGAAACTATGGCTACACCTTC | CASSPPEGRNYGYTF
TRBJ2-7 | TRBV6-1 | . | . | TGTGCCAGCAGTGAAGTGGGACTTTTCTACGAGCAGTACTTC | CASSEVGLFYEQYF
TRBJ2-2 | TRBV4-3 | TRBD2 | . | TGCGCCAGCAGCCCAGGGACTAGCGGGGGGGCTGATAACACCGGGGAGCTGTTTTTT | CASSPGTSGGADNTGELFF
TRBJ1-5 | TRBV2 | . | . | TGTGCCAGCAGTGAATGGGTGAGGTATAGTCAGCCCCAGCATTTT | CASSEWVRYSQPQHF
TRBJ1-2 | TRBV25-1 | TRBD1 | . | TGTGCCAGCAGCCCCAGACAGGGCTCTAACTATGGCTACACCTTC | CASSPRQGSNYGYTF
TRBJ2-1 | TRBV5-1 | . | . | TGCGCCAGCAGACCGGGGAGCTCCTACAATGAGCAGTTCTTC | CASRPGSSYNEQFF
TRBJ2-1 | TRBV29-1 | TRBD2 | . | TGCAGCGTTGCGGGCGGGGGGGCGGCTGAGCAGTTCTTC | CSVAGGGAAEQFF
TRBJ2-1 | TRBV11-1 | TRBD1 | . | TGTGCCAGCAACAGGGGCTATGAGCAGTTCTTC | CASNRGYEQFF
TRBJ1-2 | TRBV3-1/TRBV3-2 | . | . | TGTGCCAGCAGCCTCCACGGCTATGGCTACACCTTC | CASSLHGYGYTF
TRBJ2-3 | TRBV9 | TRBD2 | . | TGTGCCAGCAGCGTAGCCGGTTCGCGGGGGGTTGCAGATACGCAGTATTTT | CASSVAGSRGVADTQYF
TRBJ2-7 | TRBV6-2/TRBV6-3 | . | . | TGTGCCAGCAGTTTACTCACAGAGTCCTACGAGCAGTACTTC | CASSLLTESYEQYF
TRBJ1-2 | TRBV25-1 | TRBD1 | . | TGTGCCAGCAATAGGGACAGGGATGCCAATGGCTACACCTTC | CASNRDRDANGYTF
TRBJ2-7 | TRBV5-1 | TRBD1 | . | TGCGCCAGCAGGAGGGACAGGGACTACGAGCAGTACTTC | CASRRDRDYEQYF
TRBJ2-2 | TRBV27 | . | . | TGTGCCTTGTTCGTAGACACCGGGGAGCTGTTTTTT | CALFVDTGELFF
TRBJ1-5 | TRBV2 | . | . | TGTGCCAGCAGGGAGGGACGGATTAGCAATCAGCCCCAGCATTTT | CASREGRISNQPQHF
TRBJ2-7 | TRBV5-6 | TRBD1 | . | TGTGCCAGCAGCAGGACGGACAGGTCCCGGGACGAGCAGTACTTC | CASSRTDRSRDEQYF
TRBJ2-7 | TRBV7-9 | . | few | TGTGCCAGCAGCTTCCAGGGGAAGGGGGAGCAGTACTTC | CASSFQGKGEQYF
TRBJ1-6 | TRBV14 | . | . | TGTGCCAGCAGCCAAGAGCTGGAGAACAATTCACCCCTCCACTTT | CASSQELENNSPLHF
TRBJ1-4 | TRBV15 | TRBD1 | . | TGTGCCACCAGCAGAGGTGAGGGGGCCCGTGAAAAACTGTTTTTT | CATSRGEGAREKLFF
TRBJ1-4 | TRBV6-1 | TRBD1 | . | TGTGCCAGCAGTGGACCCCGGGACAGAAAAAATGAAAAACTGTTTTTT | CASSGPRDRKNEKLFF
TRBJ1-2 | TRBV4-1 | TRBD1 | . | TGCGCCAGCAGCCTTGACAGGGATTATGGCTACACCTTC | CASSLDRDYGYTF
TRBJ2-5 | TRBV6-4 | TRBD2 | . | TGTGCCAGCAGTGACTCCCGACAGGTAGCGGGGGCAGAAGAGACCCAGTACTTC | CASSDSRQVAGAEETQYF
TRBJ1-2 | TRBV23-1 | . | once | TGCGCCAGCAGTCGATCGGACATTAACTATGGCTACACCTTC | CASSRSDINYGYTF
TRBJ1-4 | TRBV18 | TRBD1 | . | TGTGCCAGCTCACCACAACAGGGGGCGAATGAAAAACTGTTTTTT | CASSPQQGANEKLFF
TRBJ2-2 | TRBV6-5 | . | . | TGTGCCAGCTTCCGAGGGTCGAACACCGGGGAGCTGTTTTTT | CASFRGSNTGELFF
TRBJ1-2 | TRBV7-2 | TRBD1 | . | TGTGCCAGCAGCCCGGACAGGGACTATGGCTACACCTTC | CASSPDRDYGYTF
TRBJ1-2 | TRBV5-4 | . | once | TGTGCCAGCAGCTTGGAAGGGGGAAGAGGCTACACCTTC | CASSLEGGRGYTF
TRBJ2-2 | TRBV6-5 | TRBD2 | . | TGTGCCAGCATCCGTAATTTCGGGGGGGCCGGGGAGCTGTTTTTT | CASIRNFGGAGELFF
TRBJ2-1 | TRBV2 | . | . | TGTGCCAGCAGCGCTCACAGGGAGGAGCAGTTCTTC | CASSAHREEQFF
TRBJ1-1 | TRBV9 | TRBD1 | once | TGTGCCAGCAGCGCGGACAGGGGAAGGAACACTGAAGCTTTCTTT | CASSADRGRNTEAFF
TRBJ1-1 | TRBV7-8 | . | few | TGTGCCAGCAGCTTAGCAGGGTGGGGCCAACTTTCGAACACTGAAGCTTTCTTT | CASSLAGWGQLSNTEAFF
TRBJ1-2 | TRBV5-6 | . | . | TGTGCCAGCATCACCTCCGGGGGGCCGAGAACCTTCTATGGCTACACCTTC | CASITSGGPRTFYGYTF
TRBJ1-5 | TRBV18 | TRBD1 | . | TGTGCCAGCTCACCACCCGACAGGGGGAATCAGCCCCAGCATTTT | CASSPPDRGNQPQHF